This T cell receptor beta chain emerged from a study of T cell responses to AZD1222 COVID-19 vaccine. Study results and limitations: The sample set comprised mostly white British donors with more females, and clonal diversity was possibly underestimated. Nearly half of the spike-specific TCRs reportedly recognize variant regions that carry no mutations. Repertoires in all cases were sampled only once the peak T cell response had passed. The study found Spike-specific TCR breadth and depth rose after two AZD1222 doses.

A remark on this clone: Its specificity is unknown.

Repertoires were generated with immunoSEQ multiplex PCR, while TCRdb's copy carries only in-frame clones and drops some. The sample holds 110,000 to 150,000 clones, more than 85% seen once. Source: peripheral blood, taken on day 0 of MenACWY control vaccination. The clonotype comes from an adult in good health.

The CDR3 sequence: CASSLAGTGGGYTF. DNA for the CDR3: TGTGCCAGCAGCTTAGCCGGGACAGGGGGCGGCTACACCTTC. This chain connects TRBV7-9 to TRBJ1-2; 12 bases match TRBD1. The J segment lost 8 bases and the V segment lost 0 bases, leaving 1 base of the junction unmatched. From germline, CDR1 is SEHNR and CDR2 FQNEAQ (reference sequence). This CDR3 has 14 residues.